The clone carrying this T cell receptor (beta chain) was seen once. The antigen is undetermined. The sample belongs to a study of CD8 T cells in Susac syndrome. Study-level points and caveats: Individuals included in the TCR sequencing and HLA analysis were acknowledged by the study to be relatively few in number.

TCR beta was sequenced from blood CD8+ and CD4+ T cells. The CDR3 has 15 amino acids. Losses at the gene ends were 5 bases for V and 4 bases for J; bases not matched to a gene: 5. Germline V gene data show CDR1 as SEHNR and CDR2 as FQNEAQ (reference sequence). A quantity of about 0.45 to 1 ug RNA underwent reverse transcription using random hexamers. The authors amplified TCR beta CDR3 across 54 Vbeta and 13 Jbeta using immunoSEQ multiplex PCR. TCRdb called the immunoSEQ multiplex PCR reads again in MiXCR, with one record for every CDR3 protein. The sample records fewer than 85,000 distinct CDR3 sequences, just under 95% being singletons.

This rearrangement joins TRBV7-9 to TRBJ1-2, with 12 bases aligning to TRBD1. The clonotype was recovered from a human donor with multiple sclerosis. Source material: CD8+ T cells from PBMCs. Here the CDR3 reads CASSPGTGGIYGYTF. CDR3 in DNA: TGTGCCAGCAGCCCAGGGACAGGGGGCATCTATGGCTACACCTTC.